These T cell receptor beta chains were read from a single sample in a study of PD-1 blockade in classical Hodgkin lymphoma. Only in-frame clones appear in the TCRdb table, and some are missing; sequencing was by immunoSEQ multiplex PCR. The sample shows fewer than 9,500 clones, about 91% of them seen only once. Sequencing input: CD8+ T cells from blood. The source is a human donor with classical Hodgkin lymphoma. The CDR3 runs from the conserved cysteine through the conserved F or W. The D gene is left open where the match is weak. Only some rows state a clone size, as once, few, many or a class for expanded clones.

>-|few|TRBV6-4|TRBJ2-2
TGTGCCAGCAGTGAAAAGGACACCGGGGAGCTGTTTTTT
CASSEKDTGELFF
>-|-|TRBV13|TRBJ2-2
TGTGCCAGCAGCGCTCTGACTAACACCGGGGAGCTGTTTTTT
CASSALTNTGELFF
>TRBD1|few|TRBV7-8|TRBJ1-6
TGTGCCAGCAGCTCAGACAGGGGAGGTTCACCCCTCCACTTT
CASSSDRGGSPLHF
>TRBD1|-|TRBV25-1|TRBJ1-1
TGTGCCAGGGAAGGGATTAACTGGGACAGATCCTCGGAGGCTGAAGCTTTCTTT
CAREGINWDRSSEAEAFF
>-|-|TRBV7-8|TRBJ1-4
TGTGCCAGCAGCCCTCGGGGGCGCCATGAAAAACTGTTTTTT
CASSPRGRHEKLFF
>-|-|TRBV28|TRBJ1-5
TGTGCCAGCAGTTTTGAAGGGTATAGCAATCAGCCCCAGCATTTT
CASSFEGYSNQPQHF
>-|-|TRBV27|TRBJ1-1
TGTGCCAGCAGTGGTAGCACTGAAGCTTTCTTT
CASSGSTEAFF
>-|-|TRBV19|TRBJ2-1
TGTGCCAGTAGTAGGTGGGGGGATAGCTACAATGAGCAGTTCTTC
CASSRWGDSYNEQFF
>-|-|TRBV5-4|TRBJ2-1
TGTGCCAGCAGCGCTGGGACTCATAATGAGCAGTTCTTC
CASSAGTHNEQFF
>-|-|TRBV4-1|TRBJ2-5
TGCGCCAGCAGCCAAGTCAGAGGGGGGGTCTTCCAGTACTTC
CASSQVRGGVFQYF
>-|-|TRBV28|TRBJ2-2
TGTGCCAGCAGCTCTTGGGTGGCCGCCGGGGAGCTGTTTTTT
CASSSWVAAGELFF
>TRBD1|-|TRBV27|TRBJ1-2
TGTGCCAGCAGTTTGTCCGGGACAGCCTATGGCTACACCTTC
CASSLSGTAYGYTF
>-|-|TRBV27|TRBJ2-6
TGTGCCAGCAGTATCCCTGGGGCCAACGTCCTGACTTTC
CASSIPGANVLTF
>-|-|TRBV5-1|TRBJ2-5
TGCGCCAGCAGCTTGGTCCGACTCCATTGGCGGGAGACCCAGTACTTC
CASSLVRLHWRETQYF
>-|once|TRBV21-1|TRBJ1-5
TGTGCCAGCAGCAAAAGGAGGCGGGAAAATCAGCCCCAGCATTTT
CASSKRRRENQPQHF
>-|-|TRBV6-5|TRBJ2-7
TGTGCCAGCAGGATCCACTACGAGCAGTACTTC
CASRIHYEQYF
>-|-|TRBV4-1|TRBJ1-2
TGCGCCAGCAGCCAAGGAGATGGGGCAGGGGTGGGCTACACCTTC
CASSQGDGAGVGYTF
>-|-|TRBV28|TRBJ1-1
TGTGCCAGCAGTTTACCAGGGCGGAACACTGAAGCTTTCTTT
CASSLPGRNTEAFF
>-|-|TRBV5-5|TRBJ1-3
TGTGCCAGCAGCTTTCACAGGAGAAACAATGGAAACACCATATATTTT
CASSFHRRNNGNTIYF
>-|-|TRBV28|TRBJ2-4
TGTGCCAGCAGCAGGACTATAATAGCCAAAAACATTCAGTACTTC
CASSRTIIAKNIQYF
>-|once|TRBV5-1|TRBJ1-5
TGCGCCAGCAGCTTGGTGTGGCCTAGAGGCCCCGATCAGCCCCAGCATTTT
CASSLVWPRGPDQPQHF
>-|-|TRBV28|TRBJ2-4
TGTGCCAGCAGTTTAATTCAACCCGGGGTCCGTTCCAAAAACATTCAGTACTTC
CASSLIQPGVRSKNIQYF
>-|-|TRBV30|TRBJ2-7
TGTGCCTGGAGTGGGGCCTCCTACGAGCAGTACTTC
CAWSGASYEQYF
>-|-|TRBV28|TRBJ2-7
TGTGCCAGCAGTTTGCGATCACTGGGCTACGAGCAGTACTTC
CASSLRSLGYEQYF
>-|-|TRBV5-6|TRBJ1-4
TGTGCCAGCAGCTTGGGGGGTACGGATGATAATGAAAAACTGTTTTTT
CASSLGGTDDNEKLFF
>-|-|TRBV11-3|TRBJ2-7
TGTGCCAGCAGCTTAGACTTTTACGAGCAGTACTTC
CASSLDFYEQYF
>TRBD1|-|TRBV13|TRBJ1-2
TGTGCCAGCAGGTCTCCAGGGGGCTTGGGTGGCTACACCTTC
CASRSPGGLGGYTF
>TRBD1|-|TRBV7-2|TRBJ1-1
TGTGCCAGCAGCTCCAGGGGGGGCGGGGAGGCCTTCTTT
CASSSRGGGEAFF
>TRBD2|-|TRBV6-1|TRBJ2-3
TGTGCCAGCAGTGTTCTAGCGGGGGGCACAGATACGCAGTATTTT
CASSVLAGGTDTQYF
>-|-|TRBV27|TRBJ2-7
TGTGCCAGCAGTTTGGGCAGGGTCTACGAGCAGTACTTC
CASSLGRVYEQYF
>TRBD2|-|TRBV27|TRBJ2-3
TGTGCCAGCAGTTTATATGGGACTAGCGGGGTGGGCGCAGATACGCAGTATTTT
CASSLYGTSGVGADTQYF
>-|-|TRBV4-1|TRBJ2-7
TGCGCCAGCAGCCAAGGCGGAGGAGGATCCTACGAGCAGTACTTC
CASSQGGGGSYEQYF
>TRBD1|-|TRBV27|TRBJ2-5
TGTGCCAGCAGTGCCTGGGACAGGCCTGGTGAGACCCAGTACTTC
CASSAWDRPGETQYF
>-|-|TRBV7-5|TRBJ1-1
TGTGCCAGCAGCTTTTCACCAGGGCGCCCTGAAGCTTTCTTT
CASSFSPGRPEAFF
>TRBD2|-|TRBV28|TRBJ2-1
TGTGCCAGCAGTACACTAGCGGGAGGCTTCCACAATGAGCAGTTCTTC
CASSTLAGGFHNEQFF
>-|-|TRBV4-1|TRBJ2-1
TGCGCCAGCAGCCACCGGGAGATCAACAATGAGCAGTTCTTC
CASSHREINNEQFF
>-|-|TRBV28|TRBJ2-1
TGTGCCAGCGCTGGTCGTCCCAGGGAGCAGTTCTTC
CASAGRPREQFF
>-|-|TRBV7-4|TRBJ1-4
TGTGCCAGCAGTCCTCGCCCAGGGACTAATGAAAAACTGTTTTTT
CASSPRPGTNEKLFF
>-|-|TRBV6-6|TRBJ1-2
TGTGCCAGCAGTTACGGCCGGGACATATGGCCGTATGGCTACACCTTC
CASSYGRDIWPYGYTF
>TRBD2|-|TRBV11-2|TRBJ2-1
TGTGCCAGCCTCCTAGCGGGGGGCCTCAATGAGCAGTTCTTC
CASLLAGGLNEQFF
>-|once|TRBV5-4|TRBJ2-5
TGTGCCAGCAGCAATTACCCCCAAGAGACCCAGTACTTC
CASSNYPQETQYF